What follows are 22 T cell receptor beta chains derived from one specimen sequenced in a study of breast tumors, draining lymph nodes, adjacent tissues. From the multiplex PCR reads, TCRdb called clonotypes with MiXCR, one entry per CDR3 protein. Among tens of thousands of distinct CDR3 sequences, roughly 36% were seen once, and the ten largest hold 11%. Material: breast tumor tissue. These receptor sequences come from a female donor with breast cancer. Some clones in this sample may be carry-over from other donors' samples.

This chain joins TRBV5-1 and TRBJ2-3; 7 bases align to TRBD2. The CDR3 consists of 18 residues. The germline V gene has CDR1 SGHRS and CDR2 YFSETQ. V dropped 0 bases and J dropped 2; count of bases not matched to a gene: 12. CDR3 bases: TGCGCCAGCAGCTTGGGGGGCCTACTAGCGACCTTCACAGATACGCAGTATTTT. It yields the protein CASSLGGLLATFTDTQYF.

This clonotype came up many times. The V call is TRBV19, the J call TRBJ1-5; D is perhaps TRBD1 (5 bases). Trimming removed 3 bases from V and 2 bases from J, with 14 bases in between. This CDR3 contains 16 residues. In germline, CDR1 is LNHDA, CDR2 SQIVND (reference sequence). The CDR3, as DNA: TGTGCCAGTAGTATGGGAAGGGGCAGGGGCAATCAGCCCCAGCATTTT. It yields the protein CASSMGRGRGNQPQHF.

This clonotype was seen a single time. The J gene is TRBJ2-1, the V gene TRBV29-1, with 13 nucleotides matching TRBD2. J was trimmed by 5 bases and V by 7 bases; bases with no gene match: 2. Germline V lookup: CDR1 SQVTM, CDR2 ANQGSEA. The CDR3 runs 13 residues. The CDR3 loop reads CSALAGGNNEQFF. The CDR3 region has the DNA TGCAGCGCACTAGCGGGAGGGAACAATGAGCAGTTCTTC.

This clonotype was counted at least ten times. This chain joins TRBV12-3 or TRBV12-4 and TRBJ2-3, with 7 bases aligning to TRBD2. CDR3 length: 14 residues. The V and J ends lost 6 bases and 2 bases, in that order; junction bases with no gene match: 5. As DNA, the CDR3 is TGTGCCAGCAGAGAAGCGGGATACACAGATACGCAGTATTTT. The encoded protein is CASREAGYTDTQYF.

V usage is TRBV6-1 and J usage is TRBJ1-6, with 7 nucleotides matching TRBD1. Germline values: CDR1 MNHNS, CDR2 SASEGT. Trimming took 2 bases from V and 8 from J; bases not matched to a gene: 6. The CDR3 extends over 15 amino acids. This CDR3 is CASSELGGGDSPLHF. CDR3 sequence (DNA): TGTGCCAGCAGTGAACTGGGAGGGGGCGATTCACCCCTCCACTTT.

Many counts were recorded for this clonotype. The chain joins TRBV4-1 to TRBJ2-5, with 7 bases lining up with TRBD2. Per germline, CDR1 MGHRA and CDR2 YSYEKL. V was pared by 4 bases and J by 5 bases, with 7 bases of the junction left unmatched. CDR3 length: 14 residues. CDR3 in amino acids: CASSRSTSWETQYF. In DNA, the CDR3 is TGCGCCAGCAGCCGGTCGACTAGCTGGGAGACCCAGTACTTC.

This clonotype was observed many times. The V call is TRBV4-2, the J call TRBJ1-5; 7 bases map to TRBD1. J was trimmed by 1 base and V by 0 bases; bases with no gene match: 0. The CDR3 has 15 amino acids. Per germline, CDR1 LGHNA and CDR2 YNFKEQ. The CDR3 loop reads CASSQEDRSNQPQHF. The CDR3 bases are TGTGCCAGCAGCCAAGAGGACAGGAGCAATCAGCCCCAGCATTTT.

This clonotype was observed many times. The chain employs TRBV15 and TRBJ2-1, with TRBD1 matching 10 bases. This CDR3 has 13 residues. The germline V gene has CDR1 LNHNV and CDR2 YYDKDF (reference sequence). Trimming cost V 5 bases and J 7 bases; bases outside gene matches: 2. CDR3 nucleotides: TGTGCCACCAGCGGGACAGGGGCGAATGAGCAGTTCTTC. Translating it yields CATSGTGANEQFF.

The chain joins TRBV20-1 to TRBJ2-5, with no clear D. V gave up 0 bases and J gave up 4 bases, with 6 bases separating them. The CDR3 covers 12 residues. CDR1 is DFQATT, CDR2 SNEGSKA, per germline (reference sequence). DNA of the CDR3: TGCAGTGCTAGAGATTTGGGAGAGACCCAGTACTTC. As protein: CSARDLGETQYF.

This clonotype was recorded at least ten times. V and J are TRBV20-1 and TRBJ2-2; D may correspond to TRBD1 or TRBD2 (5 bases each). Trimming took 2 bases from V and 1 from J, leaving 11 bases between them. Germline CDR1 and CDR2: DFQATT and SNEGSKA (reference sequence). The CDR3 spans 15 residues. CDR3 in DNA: TGCAGTGCTAGATCCAGGGACCGGAACACCGGGGAGCTGTTTTTT. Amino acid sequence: CSARSRDRNTGELFF.

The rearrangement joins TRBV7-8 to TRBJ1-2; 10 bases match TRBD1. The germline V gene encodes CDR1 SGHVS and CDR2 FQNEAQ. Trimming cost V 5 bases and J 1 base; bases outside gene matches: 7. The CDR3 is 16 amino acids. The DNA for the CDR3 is TGTGCCAGCAGCGGACAGACAGGGGGCGGTAACTATGGCTACACCTTC. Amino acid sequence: CASSGQTGGGNYGYTF.

The CDR3 nucleotides are TGTGCCTGGAACACAGGAATCAATCAGCCCCAGCATTTT. It translates to CAWNTGINQPQHF. V is TRBV30 and J is TRBJ1-5, with D perhaps matching TRBD1 (5 bases). Germline CDR1 GTSNPN, CDR2 SVGIG (reference sequence). With 4 bases removed from V and 3 bases from J, the gap between germline ends came to 10 bases. CDR3 length: 13 residues.

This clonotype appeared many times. CDR3 loop: CASSLTGSADTQYF. The DNA for the CDR3 is TGTGCCAGCAGCTTAACGGGTAGTGCAGATACGCAGTATTTT. The V call is TRBV7-3, the J call TRBJ2-3; D gene unclear. The germline CDR1 and CDR2 sequences are SGHTA and FQGTGA. This CDR3 region has 14 residues. Trimming left V 0 bases short and J 4 bases short, with 8 bases between.

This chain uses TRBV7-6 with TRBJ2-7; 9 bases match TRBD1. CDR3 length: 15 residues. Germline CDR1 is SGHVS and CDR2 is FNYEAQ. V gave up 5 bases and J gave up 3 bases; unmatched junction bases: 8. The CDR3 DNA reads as TGTGCCAGCAGCGCTGGGACAGGGAAGTACTACGAGCAGTACTTC. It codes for CASSAGTGKYYEQYF.

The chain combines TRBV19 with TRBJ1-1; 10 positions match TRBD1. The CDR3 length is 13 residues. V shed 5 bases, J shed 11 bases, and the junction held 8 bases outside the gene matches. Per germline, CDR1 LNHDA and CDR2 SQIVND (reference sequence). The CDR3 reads CASSATGGVGAFF. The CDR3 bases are TGTGCCAGTAGTGCGACAGGGGGCGTGGGGGCTTTCTTT.

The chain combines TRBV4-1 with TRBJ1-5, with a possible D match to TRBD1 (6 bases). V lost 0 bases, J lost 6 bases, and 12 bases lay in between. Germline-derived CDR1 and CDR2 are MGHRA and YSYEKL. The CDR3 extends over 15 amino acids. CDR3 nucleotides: TGCGCCAGCAGCCAAGAAAAGAAAGGGGGTCAGCCCCAGCATTTT. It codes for CASSQEKKGGQPQHF.

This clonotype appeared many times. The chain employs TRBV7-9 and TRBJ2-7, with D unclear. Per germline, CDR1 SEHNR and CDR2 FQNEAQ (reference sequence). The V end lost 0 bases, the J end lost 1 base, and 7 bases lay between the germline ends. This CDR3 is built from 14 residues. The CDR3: CASSLASISYEQYF. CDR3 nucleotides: TGTGCCAGCAGCTTAGCTTCCATATCCTACGAGCAGTACTTC.

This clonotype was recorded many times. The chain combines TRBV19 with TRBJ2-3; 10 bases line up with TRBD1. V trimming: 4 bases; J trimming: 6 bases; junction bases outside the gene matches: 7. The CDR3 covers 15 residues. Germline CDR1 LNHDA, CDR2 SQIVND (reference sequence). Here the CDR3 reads CASSTTGGLLDTQYF. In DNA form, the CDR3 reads TGTGCCAGTAGTACGACAGGGGGCTTATTGGATACGCAGTATTTT.

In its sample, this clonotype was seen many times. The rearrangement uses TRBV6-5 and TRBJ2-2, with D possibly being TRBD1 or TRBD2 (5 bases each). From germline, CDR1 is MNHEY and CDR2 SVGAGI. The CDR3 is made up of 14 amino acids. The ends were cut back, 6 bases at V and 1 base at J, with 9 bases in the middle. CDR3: CASRRDLNTGELFF. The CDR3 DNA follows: TGTGCCAGCAGGAGGGACCTGAACACCGGGGAGCTGTTTTTT.

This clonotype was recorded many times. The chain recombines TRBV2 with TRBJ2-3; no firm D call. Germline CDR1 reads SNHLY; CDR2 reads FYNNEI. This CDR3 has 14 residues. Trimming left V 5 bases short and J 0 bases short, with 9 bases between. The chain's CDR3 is CASSSQPSTDTQYF. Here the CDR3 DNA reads TGTGCCAGCAGTTCCCAGCCCAGCACAGATACGCAGTATTTT.

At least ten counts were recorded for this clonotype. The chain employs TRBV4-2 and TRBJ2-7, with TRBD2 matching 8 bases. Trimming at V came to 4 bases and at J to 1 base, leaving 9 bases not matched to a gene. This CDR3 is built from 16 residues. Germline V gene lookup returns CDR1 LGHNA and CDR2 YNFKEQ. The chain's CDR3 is CASSRDTSGQSYEQYF. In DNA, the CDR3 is TGTGCCAGCAGCCGCGATACTAGCGGACAATCCTACGAGCAGTACTTC.

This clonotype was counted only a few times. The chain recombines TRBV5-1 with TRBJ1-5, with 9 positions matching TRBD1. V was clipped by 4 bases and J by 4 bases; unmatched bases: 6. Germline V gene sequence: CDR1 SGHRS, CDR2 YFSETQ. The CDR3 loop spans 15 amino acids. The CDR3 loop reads CASSPTTGGNQPQHF. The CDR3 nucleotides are TGCGCCAGCAGCCCCACGACAGGGGGAAATCAGCCCCAGCATTTT.